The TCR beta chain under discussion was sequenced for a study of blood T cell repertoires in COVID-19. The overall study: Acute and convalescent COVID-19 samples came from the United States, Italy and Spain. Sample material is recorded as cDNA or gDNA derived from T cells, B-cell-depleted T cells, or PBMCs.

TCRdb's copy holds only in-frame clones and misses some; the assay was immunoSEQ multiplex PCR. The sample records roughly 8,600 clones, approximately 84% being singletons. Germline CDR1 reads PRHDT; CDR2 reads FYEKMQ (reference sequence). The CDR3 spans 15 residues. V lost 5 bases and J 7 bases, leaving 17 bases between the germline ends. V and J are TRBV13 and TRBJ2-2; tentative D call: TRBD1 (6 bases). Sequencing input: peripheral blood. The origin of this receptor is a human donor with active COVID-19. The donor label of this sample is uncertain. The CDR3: CASSQRGTPDGELFF. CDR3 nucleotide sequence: TGTGCCAGCAGCCAAAGGGGGACCCCCGACGGGGAGCTGTTTTTT.